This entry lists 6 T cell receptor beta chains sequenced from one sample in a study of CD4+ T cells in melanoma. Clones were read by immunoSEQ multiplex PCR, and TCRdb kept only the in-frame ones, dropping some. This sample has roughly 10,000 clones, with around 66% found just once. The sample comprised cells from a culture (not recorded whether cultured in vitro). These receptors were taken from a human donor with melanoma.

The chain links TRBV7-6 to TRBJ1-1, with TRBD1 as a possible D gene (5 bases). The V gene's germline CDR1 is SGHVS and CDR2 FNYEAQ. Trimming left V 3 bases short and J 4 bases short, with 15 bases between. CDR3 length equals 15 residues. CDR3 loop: CASSLGRGVGTEAFF. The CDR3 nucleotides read TGTGCCAGCAGCTTGGGCCGGGGGGTCGGCACTGAAGCTTTCTTT. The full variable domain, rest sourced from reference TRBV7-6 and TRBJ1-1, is GAGVSQSPRYKVTKRGQDVALRCDPISGHVSLYWYRQALGQGPEFLTYFNYEAQQDKSGLPNDRFSAERPEGSISTLTIQRTEQRDSAMYRCASSLGRGVGTEAFFGQGTRLTVV.

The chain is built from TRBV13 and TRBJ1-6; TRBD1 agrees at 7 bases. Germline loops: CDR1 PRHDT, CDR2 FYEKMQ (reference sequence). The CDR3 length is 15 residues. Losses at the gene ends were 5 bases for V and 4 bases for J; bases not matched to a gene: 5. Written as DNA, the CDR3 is TGTGCCAGCAGCCCAAGACAGGGATATAATTCACCCCTCCACTTT. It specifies CASSPRQGYNSPLHF.

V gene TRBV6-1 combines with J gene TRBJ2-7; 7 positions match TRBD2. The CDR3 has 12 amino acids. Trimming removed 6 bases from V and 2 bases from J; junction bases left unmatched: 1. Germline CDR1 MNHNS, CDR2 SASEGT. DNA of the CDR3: TGTGCCAGCAGGACTAGCCCCTACGAGCAGTACTTC. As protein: CASRTSPYEQYF.

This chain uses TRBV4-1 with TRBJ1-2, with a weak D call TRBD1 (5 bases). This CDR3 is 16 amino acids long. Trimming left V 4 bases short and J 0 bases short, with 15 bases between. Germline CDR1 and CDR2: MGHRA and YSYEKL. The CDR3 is CASSPPLGATNYGYTF. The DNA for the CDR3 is TGCGCCAGCAGCCCCCCCCTTGGGGCCACTAACTATGGCTACACCTTC.

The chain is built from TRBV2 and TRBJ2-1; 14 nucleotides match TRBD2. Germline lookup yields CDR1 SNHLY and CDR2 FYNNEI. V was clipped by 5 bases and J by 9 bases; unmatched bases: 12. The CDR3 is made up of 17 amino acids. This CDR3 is CASSMLGTSGGTAEQFF. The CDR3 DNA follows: TGTGCCAGCAGTATGCTCGGGACTAGCGGGGGTACAGCTGAGCAGTTCTTC.

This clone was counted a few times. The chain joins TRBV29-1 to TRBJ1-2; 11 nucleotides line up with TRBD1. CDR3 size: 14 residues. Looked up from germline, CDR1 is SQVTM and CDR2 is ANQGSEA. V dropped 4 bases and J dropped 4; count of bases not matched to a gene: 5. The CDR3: CSVVPGTGGYGYTF. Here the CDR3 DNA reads TGCAGCGTTGTGCCCGGGACAGGGGGCTATGGCTACACCTTC. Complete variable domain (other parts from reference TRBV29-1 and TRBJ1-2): SAVISQKPSRDICQRGTSLTIQCQVDSQVTMMFWYRQQPGQSLTLIATANQGSEATYESGFVIDKFPISRPNLTFSTLTVSNMSPEDSSIYLCSVVPGTGGYGYTFGSGTRLTVV.